This entry lists 2 T cell receptor beta chains sequenced from one sample in a study of somatic mutations in cytotoxic T cells in rheumatoid arthritis. The method was immunoSEQ multiplex PCR; TCRdb's version includes in-frame clones alone and lacks a portion of them. The sample includes about 30,000 clones, more than 75% of them seen just once. Sequenced: CD8+ T cells sorted from blood. These receptors were taken from an adult with rheumatoid arthritis.

J is TRBJ2-3 and V is TRBV6-6; 11 bases are a match to TRBD1. The V gene's germline CDR1 is MNHNY and CDR2 SVGAGI (reference sequence). Trimming removed 4 bases from V and 5 bases from J; junction bases left unmatched: 5. This CDR3 spans 15 amino acids. CDR3 nucleotide sequence: TGTGCCAGCAGTTGGACAGGGGGCACGGGAGATACGCAGTATTTT. This codes for CASSWTGGTGDTQYF.

This clone came up once. The chain links TRBV4-2 to TRBJ1-1, with D perhaps matching TRBD1 (6 bases). This CDR3 has 15 residues. The germline gives CDR1 LGHNA, CDR2 YNFKEQ. Between the trimmed V and J ends, which lost 4 bases and 6 bases, there was a span of 18 bases. CDR3 sequence: CASSPEGGLGAEAFF. CDR3 bases: TGTGCCAGCAGCCCAGAGGGGGGCCTAGGCGCTGAAGCTTTCTTT.